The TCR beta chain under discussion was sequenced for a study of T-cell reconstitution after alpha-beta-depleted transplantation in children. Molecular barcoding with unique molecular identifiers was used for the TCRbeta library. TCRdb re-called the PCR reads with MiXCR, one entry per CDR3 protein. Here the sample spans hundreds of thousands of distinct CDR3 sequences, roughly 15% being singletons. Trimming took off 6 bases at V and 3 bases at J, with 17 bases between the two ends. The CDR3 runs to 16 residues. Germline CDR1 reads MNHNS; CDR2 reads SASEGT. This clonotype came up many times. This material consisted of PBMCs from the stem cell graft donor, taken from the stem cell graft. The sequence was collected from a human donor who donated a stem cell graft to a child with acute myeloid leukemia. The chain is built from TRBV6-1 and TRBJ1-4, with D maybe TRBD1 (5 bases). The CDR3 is CASSHRAGSSNEKLFF. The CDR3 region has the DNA TGTGCCAGCAGCCACCGGGCAGGGTCATCTAATGAAAAACTGTTTTTT.